The clone carrying this TCR beta chain was recorded at least ten times. Its antigen remains unidentified. These data are taken from a study of molecular identifiers for immune sequencing clone quantification. Study findings and constraints: Naive cells had under 1% of molecules in clones above 20 RNA copies, effectors over 98%. Underestimated sizes of highly expanded clones could result from identical TCR molecules that share a barcode.

Sorting selected naive CD8 T cells with a CD8+CD4-CCR7+CD45RA+ phenotype. The V gene lost 3 bases and the J gene lost 5 bases, with 9 bases spanning the gap. The CDR3 consists of 12 residues. CDR1 SGHRS and CDR2 YFSETQ come from the germline V gene. TCRdb called the PCR reads again in MiXCR, with one record for every CDR3 protein. The table has some 590,000 distinct CDR3 sequences, around 25% seen once. Sequenced material: naive CD8+ T cells from blood, with Jurkat cell RNA spiked in. Subset reported: FACS-sorted CD8+CD4-CCR7+CD45RA+ naive T cells. This chain joins TRBV5-1 and TRBJ2-7; D is tentatively TRBD1 or TRBD2 (5 bases each). This TCR was recovered from a human donor in good health. Some libraries in this study had Jurkat cell RNA spiked in. CDR3 in amino acids: CASSWDGDEQYF. As DNA, the CDR3 is TGCGCCAGCAGCTGGGACGGGGACGAGCAGTACTTC.